This T cell receptor (beta chain) appears in the sequencing data of a study of spatial heterogeneity in lung cancer. Time point specified: sample taken at primary tumor resection. TCRdb itself ran the 5' RACE reads through MiXCR, one entry per CDR3 protein. In the table there are some 9,900 distinct CDR3 sequences, 7.5% to 9.5% of which are singletons. Germline CDR1 is DFQATT and CDR2 is SNEGSKA (reference sequence). The ends were cut back, 0 bases at V and 4 bases at J, with 14 bases in the middle. The CDR3 has 15 residues. Study conclusions and caveats: The number of expanded tumor alpha and beta chains correlated with mutation number.

There are a few counts of this clonotype. Antigen unknown. Source: lung tumor tissue, taken at surgery. This chain links TRBV20-1 with TRBJ2-3, with D perhaps TRBD2 (6 bases). This clonotype was sampled from a male donor with early-stage non-small cell lung cancer. CDR3 nucleotides: TGCAGTGCTAGAGATTGGGGAGGCGTCGCAGATACGCAGTATTTT. Amino acid sequence: CSARDWGGVADTQYF.